This T cell receptor (beta chain) was identified during a study of T-cell reconstitution after alpha-beta-depleted transplantation in children. The study, taken as a whole, reports: The high TCRbeta diversity at day 60 in some patients came from surviving recipient T cells and thymic progenitors.

V shed 5 bases and J shed 1 base, with 5 bases lying between them. The CDR3 has 12 residues. Germline CDR1 reads SEHNR; CDR2 reads FQNEAQ (reference sequence). In this sample, this clonotype turned up a few times. What it binds is unknown. Preparation of the TCRbeta library was carried out with unique molecular identifiers. MiXCR was run by TCRdb on the PCR reads, yielding one entry per CDR3 protein. The top ten hold less than 15% of the sample, which has fewer than 550,000 distinct CDR3 sequences, 10% to 12% seen once. The sequence was collected from a female patient between 2 and 15 years old who had a stem cell transplant for aplastic anemia, so the T cells may come from the graft donor. The chain recombines TRBV7-9 with TRBJ1-1; no clear D gene. The sample consisted of PBMCs, mostly from graft donor cells, taken 180 days after TCRalphabeta/CD19-depleted stem cell transplant. The CDR3 region is CASSHGNTEAFF. The CDR3 DNA reads TGTGCCAGCAGCCACGGGAACACTGAAGCTTTCTTT.